This T cell receptor (beta chain) was sequenced for a study of PD-L1 blockade in urothelial cancer (dated by TCRdb to the late 2010s). With respect to the entire study: Therapy was started around 2014 for all patients, and atezolizumab 1,200 mg was administered intravenously every 3 weeks. About nine tenths of the roughly 30 patients were males with bladder-origin urothelial cancer, and about 65% of the roughly 30 reported a prior smoking history. Patients had an ECOG performance status of 0 or 1 and had received between 0 and 3 prior chemotherapy regimens. Blood samples were analyzed 3 weeks after the start of treatment (second dose) and 6 weeks after the start of treatment. Blood samples gave median yields of 141,255 T cells and tens of thousands of unique TCRs, along with a median clonality of about 0.084. An exploratory multi-omic analysis was conducted of the somatic, immune and clinical correlates of response to PD-L1 blockade with atezolizumab in urothelial cancer. Pretreatment tumor samples, along with matched peripheral blood collected serially before and after atezolizumab treatment, underwent TCR sequencing. Durable clinical benefit was defined as progression-free survival longer than 6 months, and TCR features were also tested against progression-free and overall survival. Whole exome sequencing and RNA sequencing of pretreatment tumors were performed alongside TCR sequencing in the same patients. Durable clinical benefit was achieved by nine patients but not by the remaining 20. Pretreatment blood TCR-seq was available for nearly 30 patients, at least one posttreatment blood collection was obtained for 25 or so patients, and tumor TCR-seq was available for 25 or so patients. Overall results and qualifications from the work: Improved progression-free and overall survival was associated with having pretreatment peripheral blood TCR clonality below the median. At 3 weeks after the start of treatment, tumor-associated TCR clones in peripheral blood had expanded more in patients with durable benefit (n ≈ 24, p = 0.022). Because the sample size was small (n of about 27) and many of the analyses were exploratory, the results are meant to be hypothesis-generating.

Its CDR3 holds 15 amino acids, cysteine through phenylalanine. Of all the DNA, just the CDR3 is kept, 45 bases in frame from base 1. V and J lose 9 bases and 2 bases, and a span of 17 bases separates them. Synthetic TCR analog templates were spiked into each PCR to estimate absolute template abundance from read counts. TCRbeta CDR3 regions were amplified from genomic DNA with bias-controlled V and J gene primers using the immunoSEQ assay. Sequencing of rearranged TCRbeta segments was performed at approximately 20X coverage. In the source study's methods: Sequencing errors were corrected by clustering and CDR3s were annotated against IMGT to assign V, D and J genes. Downstream analyses used only productive TCRbeta rearrangements and left out out-of-frame or stop-codon sequences. Clonality was computed as one minus Shannon entropy normalized by the log of the number of unique productive sequences. Fisher's exact test with Benjamini-Hochberg correction, using a cutoff of adjusted p below 0.01, was how clones that differed between time points or between blood and tumor were identified. TCRdb carries this immuneACCESS record with in-frame sequences only. Its versions omit some clonotypes, under half of them owing to an unresolved V gene in the studies checked, with the rest unexplained. V and J calls plus clone size are reproduced from that table; the DNA served to infer D and trimming. The table for this sample lists approximately 72,000 clones; more than 75% of them were counted only once. The ten largest account for 14% to 15% of the sample.

On this clone: This receptor's antigen is unknown. No qualities accompany the bases; no much larger clone lies one base away.

Per the publication, the time point label means: pretreatment peripheral blood. A cohort of approximately 30 patients with locally advanced or metastatic urothelial carcinoma, treated at Memorial Sloan Kettering on a trial protocol, was included. Peripheral blood mononuclear cells were collected pretreatment and during treatment, with between 1 and 8 total time points per patient. The Qiagen DNeasy Blood extraction kit was used to purify genomic DNA from total PBMCs and from tumor samples. PBMCs were collected pretreatment and during treatment, and were isolated and stored as previously described. This sample comprised PBMCs, obtained around atezolizumab (anti-PD-L1) treatment. This receptor was obtained from a man in his sixties with urothelial cancer. The sequence joins TRBV6-7 to TRBJ2-1; TRBD2 is possibly the D segment (7 matching bases). TRBV6-7 is noted as an ORF with a role that remains uncertain. The DNA sequence is TGTGCCAGGAGACTACCGGGGGGCGCCTACAATGAGCAGTTCTTC. Translated, it reads CARRLPGGAYNEQFF.